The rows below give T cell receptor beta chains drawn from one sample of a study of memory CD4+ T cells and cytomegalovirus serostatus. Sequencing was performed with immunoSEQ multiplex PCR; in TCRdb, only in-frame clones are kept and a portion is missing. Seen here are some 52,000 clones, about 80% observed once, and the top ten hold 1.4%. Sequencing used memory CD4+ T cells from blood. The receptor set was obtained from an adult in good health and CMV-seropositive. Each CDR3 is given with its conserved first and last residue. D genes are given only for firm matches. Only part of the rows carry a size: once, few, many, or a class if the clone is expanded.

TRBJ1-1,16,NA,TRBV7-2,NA,CASAGGAASMNTEAFF,TGTGCCAGCGCGGGAGGGGCAGCTAGCATGAACACTGAAGCTTTCTTT
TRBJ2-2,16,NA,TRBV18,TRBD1,CASSPGQTTNTGELFF,TGTGCCAGCTCACCGGGACAGACCACGAACACCGGGGAGCTGTTTTTT
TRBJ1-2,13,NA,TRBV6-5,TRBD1,CASRAQGLYGYTF,TGTGCCAGCAGAGCACAGGGGCTCTATGGCTACACCTTC
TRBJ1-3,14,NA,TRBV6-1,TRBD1,CASTAGGSGNTIYF,TGTGCCAGCACGGCAGGGGGCTCTGGAAACACCATATATTTT
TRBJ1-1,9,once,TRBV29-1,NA,CSASPEAFF,TGCAGCGCCTCCCCTGAAGCTTTCTTT
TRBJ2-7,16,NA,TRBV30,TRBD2,CAWGVYSGPRQYEQYF,TGTGCCTGGGGGGTTTATAGCGGGCCAAGGCAGTACGAGCAGTACTTC
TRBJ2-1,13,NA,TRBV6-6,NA,CASSYSRGYEQFF,TGTGCCAGCAGTTACTCGAGGGGCTATGAGCAGTTCTTC
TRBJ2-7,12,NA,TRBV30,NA,CAWKELTYEQYF,TGTGCCTGGAAGGAATTAACCTACGAGCAGTACTTC
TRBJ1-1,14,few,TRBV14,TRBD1,CASSRGQMNTEAFF,TGTGCCAGCAGCCGGGGACAGATGAACACTGAAGCTTTCTTT
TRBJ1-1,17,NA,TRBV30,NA,CAWSVLGRGSMNTEAFF,TGTGCCTGGAGTGTACTCGGTCGAGGCAGCATGAACACTGAAGCTTTCTTT
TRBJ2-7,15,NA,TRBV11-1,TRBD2,CASSKTSGASYEQYF,TGTGCCAGCAGCAAAACTAGCGGGGCTTCCTACGAGCAGTACTTC
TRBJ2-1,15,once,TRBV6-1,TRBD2,CASSALVGLYNEQFF,TGTGCCAGCAGCGCTTTGGTGGGACTATACAATGAGCAGTTCTTC
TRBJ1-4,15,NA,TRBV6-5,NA,CASRRTPTTNEKLFF,TGTGCCAGCAGACGGACACCGACAACTAATGAAAAACTGTTTTTT
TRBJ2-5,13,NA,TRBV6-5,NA,CASSYSLFGTQYF,TGTGCCAGCAGTTACTCGTTATTCGGGACCCAGTACTTC
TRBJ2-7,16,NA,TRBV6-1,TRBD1,CASSEAASTGPYEQYF,TGTGCCAGCAGTGAAGCGGCCTCGACAGGGCCCTACGAGCAGTACTTC
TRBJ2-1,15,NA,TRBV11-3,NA,CASSLGLRGFNEQFF,TGTGCCAGCAGCTTAGGACTAAGGGGTTTCAATGAGCAGTTCTTC
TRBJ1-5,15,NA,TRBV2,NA,CASSEARQPNQPQHF,TGTGCCAGCAGTGAAGCGCGACAGCCCAATCAGCCCCAGCATTTT
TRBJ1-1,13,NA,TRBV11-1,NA,CASSLRVRTEAFF,TGTGCCAGCAGCTTAAGAGTTCGCACTGAAGCTTTCTTT
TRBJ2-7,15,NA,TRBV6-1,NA,CASSDRLESSYEQYF,TGTGCCAGCAGTGACAGACTAGAGAGCTCCTACGAGCAGTACTTC
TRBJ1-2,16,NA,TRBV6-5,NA,CASSYRGGREANGYTF,TGTGCCAGCAGCTACCGCGGCGGCAGGGAGGCGAATGGCTACACCTTC
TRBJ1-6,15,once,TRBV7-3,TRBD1,CASSLTGRGESPLHF,TGTGCCAGCAGCTTAACTGGCAGGGGGGAATCACCCCTCCACTTT
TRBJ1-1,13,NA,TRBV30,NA,CASLSGESTEAFF,TGTGCCTCCCTTTCTGGGGAATCCACTGAAGCTTTCTTT
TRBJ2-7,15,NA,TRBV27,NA,CASSLGWEASYEQYF,TGTGCCAGCAGTTTAGGGTGGGAGGCCTCCTACGAGCAGTACTTC
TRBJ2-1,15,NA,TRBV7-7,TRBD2,CASSLREGPYNEQFF,TGTGCTAGCAGCTTACGGGAGGGCCCCTACAATGAGCAGTTCTTC
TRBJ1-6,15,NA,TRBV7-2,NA,CASSPLPGTNSPLHF,TGTGCCAGCAGCCCCCTACCGGGGACCAATTCACCCCTCCACTTT
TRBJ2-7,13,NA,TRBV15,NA,CATSRVSGREQYF,TGTGCCACCAGCAGAGTATCTGGAAGGGAGCAGTACTTC
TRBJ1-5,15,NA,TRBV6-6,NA,CASSHGRGLNQPQHF,TGTGCCAGCAGTCACGGCCGTGGGTTGAATCAGCCCCAGCATTTT
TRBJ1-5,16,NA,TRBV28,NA,CASGGVEGSMGQPQHF,TGTGCCAGCGGGGGGGTAGAGGGGTCTATGGGTCAGCCCCAGCATTTT
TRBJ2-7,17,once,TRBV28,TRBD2,CASSLLLGTSGSGEQYF,TGTGCCAGCAGTCTCCTTCTCGGGACTAGCGGGAGCGGAGAGCAGTACTTC
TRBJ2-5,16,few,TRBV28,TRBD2,CASSSTGEGLRETQYF,TGTGCCAGCTCCTCTACCGGGGAGGGTCTACGAGAGACCCAGTACTTC
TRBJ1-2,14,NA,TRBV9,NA,CASNRPPPNYGYTF,TGTGCCAGCAACCGGCCTCCGCCCAACTATGGCTACACCTTC
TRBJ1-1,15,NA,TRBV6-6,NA,CASSYGDPMNTEAFF,TGTGCCAGCAGTTACGGGGACCCCATGAACACTGAAGCTTTCTTT
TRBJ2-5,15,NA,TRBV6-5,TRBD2,CASSYTTSGQETQYF,TGTGCCAGCAGTTACACGACTAGCGGACAAGAGACCCAGTACTTC
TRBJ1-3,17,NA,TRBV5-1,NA,CASSLAIGQSSGNTIYF,TGCGCCAGCAGCTTGGCTATTGGACAAAGCTCTGGAAACACCATATATTTT
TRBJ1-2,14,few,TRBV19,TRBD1,CASSGLGDRDGYTF,TGTGCCAGTAGTGGACTTGGGGACAGGGACGGCTACACCTTC
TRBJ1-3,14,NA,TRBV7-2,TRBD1,CASSNRGFGNTIYF,TGTGCCAGCAGCAACAGGGGTTTTGGAAACACCATATATTTT
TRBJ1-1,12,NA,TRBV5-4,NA,CASSFTGFEAFF,TGTGCCAGCAGCTTCACAGGGTTTGAAGCTTTCTTT
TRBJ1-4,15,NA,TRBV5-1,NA,CASSLWAGEGEKLFF,TGCGCCAGCAGCTTGTGGGCAGGGGAAGGTGAAAAACTGTTTTTT
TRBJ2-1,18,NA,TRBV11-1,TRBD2,CASSQRLAGGSSYNEQFF,TGTGCCAGCAGCCAGAGACTAGCGGGGGGAAGCTCCTACAATGAGCAGTTCTTC
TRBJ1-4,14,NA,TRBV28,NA,CASSSQGQREKLFF,TGTGCCAGCAGTTCCCAGGGTCAGAGAGAAAAACTGTTTTTT
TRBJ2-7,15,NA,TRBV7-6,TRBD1,CASSLDIRGPYEQYF,TGTGCCAGCAGCTTAGATATCAGGGGGCCATACGAGCAGTACTTC
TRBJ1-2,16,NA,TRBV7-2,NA,CASVQESGLLSYGYTF,TGTGCCAGCGTCCAGGAATCAGGCTTACTTAGCTATGGCTACACCTTC
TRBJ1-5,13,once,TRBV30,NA,CACSRDGNQPQHF,TGTGCCTGTAGCCGGGACGGCAATCAGCCCCAGCATTTT
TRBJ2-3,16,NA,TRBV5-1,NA,CASSLLGGASTDTQYF,TGCGCCAGCAGCTTGTTGGGCGGAGCCAGCACAGATACGCAGTATTTT
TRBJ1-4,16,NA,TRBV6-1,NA,CASSEARGIVGEKLFF,TGTGCCAGCAGTGAAGCGAGGGGTATCGTTGGTGAAAAACTGTTTTTT
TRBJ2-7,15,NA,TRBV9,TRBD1,CASRFPMGQTPEQYF,TGTGCCAGCAGATTCCCCATGGGACAGACCCCCGAGCAGTACTTC
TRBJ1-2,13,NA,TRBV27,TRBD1,CASSRDSFYGYTF,TGTGCCAGCAGCCGGGACAGTTTCTATGGCTACACCTTC
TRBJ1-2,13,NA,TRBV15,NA,CATSRAGNYGYTF,TGTGCCACCAGCAGAGCAGGGAACTATGGCTACACCTTC
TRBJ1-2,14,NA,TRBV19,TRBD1,CASRGDSRIYGYTF,TGTGCCAGTAGGGGGGACAGTCGGATCTATGGCTACACCTTC
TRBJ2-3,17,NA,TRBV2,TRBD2,CASSEKPLGGGTDTQYF,TGTGCCAGCAGTGAAAAGCCCCTTGGGGGGGGCACAGATACGCAGTATTTT
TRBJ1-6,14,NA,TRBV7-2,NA,CASSYEGSNSPLHF,TGTGCCAGCAGCTATGAGGGGTCGAATTCACCCCTCCACTTT
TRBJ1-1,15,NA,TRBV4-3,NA,CASSQDAAMNTEAFF,TGCGCCAGCAGCCAAGATGCCGCAATGAACACTGAAGCTTTCTTT
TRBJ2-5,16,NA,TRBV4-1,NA,CASSQDRRGLQETQYF,TGCGCCAGCAGCCAAGATAGGAGGGGATTACAAGAGACCCAGTACTTC
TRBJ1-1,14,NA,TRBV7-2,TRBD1,CASSFGQANTEAFF,TGTGCCAGCAGCTTCGGACAGGCTAACACTGAAGCTTTCTTT